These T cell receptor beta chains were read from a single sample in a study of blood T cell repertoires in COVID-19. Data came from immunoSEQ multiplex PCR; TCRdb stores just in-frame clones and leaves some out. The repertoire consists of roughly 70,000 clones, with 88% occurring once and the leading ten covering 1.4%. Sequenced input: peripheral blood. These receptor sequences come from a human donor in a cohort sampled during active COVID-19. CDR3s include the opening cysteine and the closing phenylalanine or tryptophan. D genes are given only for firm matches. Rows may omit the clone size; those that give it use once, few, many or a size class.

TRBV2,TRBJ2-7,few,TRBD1,TGTGCCAGCAGCAGGGGGTACGAGCAGTACTTC,CASSRGYEQYF
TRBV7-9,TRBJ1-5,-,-,TGTGCCAGCAGCTTAGGTTCAGGAGGGCAGCCCCAGCATTTT,CASSLGSGGQPQHF
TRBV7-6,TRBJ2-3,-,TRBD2,TGTGCCAGCAGCTTCCCCGTGGGCAACCCGGGACTAGCGGGAGATAAAGATACGCAGTATTTT,CASSFPVGNPGLAGDKDTQYF
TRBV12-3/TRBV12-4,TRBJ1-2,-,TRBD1,TGTGCCAGCAGTTTTTACAGGGGTGGCTACACCTTC,CASSFYRGGYTF
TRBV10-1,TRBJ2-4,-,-,TGCGCCAGCAGTGAGGCGGGGCCACCCAACATTCAGTACTTC,CASSEAGPPNIQYF
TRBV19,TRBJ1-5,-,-,TGTGCCAGTAGTCGAGCCTTCCTGGGGGGGCGGGATCAGCCCCAGCATTTT,CASSRAFLGGRDQPQHF
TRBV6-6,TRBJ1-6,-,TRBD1,TGTGCCAGCAGTTACGGCGGGACAGGAGAGTCACCCCTCCACTTT,CASSYGGTGESPLHF
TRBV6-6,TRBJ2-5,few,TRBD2,TGTGCCAGCAGTCAATGGACTAGCGGGCTGGAGACCCAGTACTTC,CASSQWTSGLETQYF
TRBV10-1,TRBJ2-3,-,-,TGCGCCAGCAGTGAGCGGACTGGAAGCACAGATACGCAGTATTTT,CASSERTGSTDTQYF
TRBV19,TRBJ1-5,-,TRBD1,TGTGCCTGCTCCCCAGGGGGAGGTCAGCCCCAGCATTTT,CACSPGGGQPQHF
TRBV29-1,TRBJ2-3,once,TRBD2,TGCAGCGTTGTTCATAGCGGGAGGGGAGATACGCAGTATTTT,CSVVHSGRGDTQYF
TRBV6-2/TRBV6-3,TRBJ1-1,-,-,TGTGCCAGCAGTTTCAACGGGGATGAAGCTTTCTTT,CASSFNGDEAFF
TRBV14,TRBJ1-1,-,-,TGTGCCAGCAGTCCACAGGGTACTGAAGCTTTCTTT,CASSPQGTEAFF
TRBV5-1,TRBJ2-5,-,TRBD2,TGCGCCAGCAGCCGGACTGGGCGGGAGGGCCGAGAGACCCAGTACTTC,CASSRTGREGRETQYF
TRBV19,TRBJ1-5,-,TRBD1,TGTGCCAGTAGTATGAGGGGGCCGGATCAGCCCCAGCATTTT,CASSMRGPDQPQHF
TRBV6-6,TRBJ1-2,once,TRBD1,TGTGCCAGCAGCTTGGACAGGGGGCCTGGTGGCTACACCTTC,CASSLDRGPGGYTF
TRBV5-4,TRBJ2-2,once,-,TGTGCCAGCAGCTTAGGAGCCCTCGGGACTCTATACACCGGGGAGCTGTTTTTT,CASSLGALGTLYTGELFF
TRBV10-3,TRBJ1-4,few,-,TGTGCCACCGCGGGGGCAACTAATGAAAAACTGTTTTTT,CATAGATNEKLFF
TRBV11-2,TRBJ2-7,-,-,TGTGCCAGCAGCTCGGCGTGGGTGGGAGAGGGCGAGCAGTACTTC,CASSSAWVGEGEQYF
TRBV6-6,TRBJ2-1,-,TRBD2,TGTGCCAGCAGTCAGCGGGAGGGCCAGTCGAATGAGCAGTTCTTC,CASSQREGQSNEQFF